The present T cell receptor (beta chain) was sequenced within a study of T cell responses to AZD1222 COVID-19 vaccine (dated by TCRdb to the early 2020s). Broadly, across the study: AZD1222 recipients given second doses at about 4 weeks or at about 12 weeks were pooled, since spike-specific TCR depth and breadth were not found to differ between the two schedules. TCR sequencing covered approximately 230 trial participants: about 210 given two doses of AZD1222 and about 26 given two doses of MenACWY control vaccine. Trial participants were enrolled into age subgroups of 18-55, 56-69 and 70-plus years, which contained 148, 28 and 57 TCR-sequenced participants, respectively.

The CDR3 goes from the cysteine to the phenylalanine over 15 residues. Left in the record is the CDR3 DNA by itself, 45 bases read in frame from the first base. The germline V gene yields SGHRS for CDR1 and YFSETQ for CDR2. Between the V and J ends, shortened by 6 bases and 10 bases respectively, the junction contains 23 bases. The CDR3 regions of human TCRbeta chains were subjected to immunosequencing. For the original study's pipeline: Repertoire TCRs were checked for matches against a reference library of SARS-CoV-2-specific TCRs that had been generated using the MIRA antigen-specificity platform. Breadth was defined as the fraction of unique TCRs that were SARS-CoV-2-associated. Depth was defined as the fraction of total T cells that were SARS-CoV-2-associated. Using the MIRA data, each spike-specific TCR was mapped to the spike region that the TCR reacts to and placed in a CD4 or CD8 class. Log10-transformed breadth and depth values were compared by one-way ANOVA with Sidak's multiple comparisons tests. In its TCRdb copy, this immuneACCESS table keeps in-frame sequences only and misses some clones. Where compared with another copy, unresolved V genes explain less than half of these, and the others have no known cause. V and J calls and clone size follow that table, whereas D and trimming were derived from the DNA. Here the sample has more than 100,000 clones; roughly 91% occur a single time. Approximately 1.3% of the sample belongs to the ten largest clones.

The time point label for this specimen denotes: baseline before first vaccination. The vaccinee samples were drawn from two UK trials, COV001 and COV002, one of which was a single-blind randomized controlled phase 2/3 trial testing AZD1222 (ChAdOx1 nCoV-19) in healthy adults. For TCRbeta chain sequencing, PBMC samples were collected from trial participants at day 0 and at day 28 after the second dose. Results the study describes overall, beyond this receptor: A significant rise in spike-specific TCR breadth and depth was observed after two AZD1222 doses relative to day 0 and relative to MenACWY recipients. Only six AZD1222 recipients were SARS-CoV-2 seropositive at baseline, limiting conclusions about previously exposed vaccinees. Most participants were white British and females outnumbered males, and the authors suggested that clonal diversity may have been underestimated. The whole spike protein was spanned by vaccine-associated CD4 TCRs, and dominant responses were seen in regions 160-218 and 743-854. No day 14 peak-response samples were available, so repertoires were characterized only after the peak T cell response. Epitopes outside the regions mutated in the B.1.351 and B.1.1.7 variants were reportedly recognized by nearly half of the unique spike-specific TCRs. The 56-69-year group was small, and its depth increase did not reach significance, likely because of low power.

Of note for this clone: Its specific antigen is unknown. Base qualities are not recorded, but no much larger clone differs from it by a single base.

The rearranged chain carries TRBV5-1 and TRBJ2-1, with a tentative D gene TRBD2 over 7 matching bases. The sequence was collected from an adult in good health. The sample consisted of peripheral blood, taken on day 0 of AZD1222 vaccination. The nucleotide sequence is given as TGCGCCAGCACCCCCGGTGCGGGGGCCTTCGGGGAGCAGTTCTTC. The resulting protein is CASTPGAGAFGEQFF.